These 9 T cell receptor beta chains came from one sample sequenced in a study of cytomegalovirus exposure and HLA in healthy donors. The primer mix had 60 Vbeta and 13 Jbeta primers. Assay: immunoSEQ multiplex PCR; the TCRdb copy retains only in-frame clones and omits some. The sample lists under 200,000 clones, around 75% seen once, with approximately 2.4% in the top ten. Input material: PBMCs. Receptors originate from a female donor in good health and CMV-seronegative.

The rearrangement links TRBV4-2 to TRBJ1-2, with D unclear. Germline lookup yields CDR1 LGHNA and CDR2 YNFKEQ. The CDR3 runs 17 residues. Trimming removed 1 base at V and 1 base at J, with 16 bases between. This CDR3 reads CASSQGFGQNYNYGYTF. The DNA of the CDR3 is TGTGCCAGCAGCCAAGGGTTTGGCCAGAACTATAACTATGGCTACACCTTC.

This clone showed up just once. The V and J genes are TRBV7-9 and TRBJ1-5, with D possibly TRBD1 on 6 matching bases. Germline V gives CDR1 SEHNR, CDR2 FQNEAQ (reference sequence). The CDR3 is 13 amino acids. Trimming pared 1 base from V and 7 bases from J, leaving 8 bases between. The CDR3: CASSLGDKQPQHF. The CDR3 nucleotides are TGTGCCAGCAGCTTAGGGGACAAACAGCCCCAGCATTTT.

This clone has a single count. The junction departs from the called germline gene at one end, perhaps through a read error. This chain connects TRBV7-9 to TRBJ1-2; unclear D gene. CDR3 length equals 12 residues. Per the germline V gene, CDR1 is SEHNR and CDR2 is FQNEAQ (reference sequence). The CDR3 bases are TGTTCCAGCAGCGAGGGAAGGAATGGCTACACCTTC. This translates into CSSSEGRNGYTF.

This chain joins TRBV5-1 and TRBJ1-1; 7 positions agree with TRBD1. Germline lookup yields CDR1 SGHRS and CDR2 YFSETQ. This CDR3 has 16 residues. With 0 bases clipped from V and 1 base from J, the junction kept 6 bases outside the gene matches. CDR3 sequence (DNA): TGCGCCAGCAGCTTGGAAAGGGGGCCGTGGAACACTGAAGCTTTCTTT. Its translation is CASSLERGPWNTEAFF. Combining the CDR3 with reference TRBV5-1 and TRBJ1-1 gives the whole variable domain KAGVTQTPRYLIKTRGQQVTLSCSPISGHRSVSWYQQTPGQGLQFLFEYFSETQRNKGNFPGRFSGRQFSNSRSEMNVSTLELGDSALYLCASSLERGPWNTEAFFGQGTRLTVV.

The rearrangement uses TRBV7-3 and TRBJ2-4; 8 bases are a match to TRBD1. The CDR3 has 14 amino acids. CDR1 is SGHTA and CDR2 is FQGTGA in the germline V gene. Trimming cost V 2 bases and J 7 bases; bases outside gene matches: 4. This CDR3 is CASSLAGGRNIQYF. The DNA for the CDR3 is TGTGCCAGCAGCTTAGCAGGGGGCAGGAACATTCAGTACTTC.

The V and J genes are TRBV7-2 and TRBJ2-3, with D hard to call. With 4 bases removed from V and 4 bases from J, the gap between germline ends came to 9 bases. CDR3 length: 13 residues. Germline values: CDR1 SGHTA, CDR2 FQGNSA. CDR3 in DNA: TGTGCCAGCAGCTCCAACTTGGCAGATACGCAGTATTTT. It translates to CASSSNLADTQYF.

The chain uses TRBV7-9 and TRBJ1-2; TRBD1 is a possible D gene (5 bases). With 3 bases removed from V and 0 bases from J, the gap between germline ends came to 14 bases. The V gene's germline CDR1 is SEHNR and CDR2 FQNEAQ (reference sequence). This CDR3 has 16 amino acids. Here the CDR3 reads CASSFQGASANYGYTF. The CDR3 bases are TGTGCCAGCAGCTTCCAGGGCGCTTCCGCTAACTATGGCTACACCTTC.

The CDR3 DNA reads TGTGCCAGCAGCCTACAGGGGGCAGCTCATGGCTACACCTTC. Its protein is CASSLQGAAHGYTF. The rearrangement links TRBV5-6 to TRBJ1-2; TRBD1 aligns across 9 bases. V lost 4 bases and J lost 6; bases outside the gene matches: 7. CDR1 and CDR2 from the germline V gene are SGHDT and YYEEEE. There are 14 residues in the CDR3.

The rearrangement uses TRBV2 and TRBJ1-2; D remains ambiguous. V was clipped by 1 base and J by 4 bases, with 10 bases between them. This CDR3 is 14 amino acids long. Germline loops: CDR1 SNHLY, CDR2 FYNNEI. CDR3 coding DNA: TGTGCCAGCAGTGAAGGGGCCGAGGGCTATGGCTACACCTTC. Its translation is CASSEGAEGYGYTF.